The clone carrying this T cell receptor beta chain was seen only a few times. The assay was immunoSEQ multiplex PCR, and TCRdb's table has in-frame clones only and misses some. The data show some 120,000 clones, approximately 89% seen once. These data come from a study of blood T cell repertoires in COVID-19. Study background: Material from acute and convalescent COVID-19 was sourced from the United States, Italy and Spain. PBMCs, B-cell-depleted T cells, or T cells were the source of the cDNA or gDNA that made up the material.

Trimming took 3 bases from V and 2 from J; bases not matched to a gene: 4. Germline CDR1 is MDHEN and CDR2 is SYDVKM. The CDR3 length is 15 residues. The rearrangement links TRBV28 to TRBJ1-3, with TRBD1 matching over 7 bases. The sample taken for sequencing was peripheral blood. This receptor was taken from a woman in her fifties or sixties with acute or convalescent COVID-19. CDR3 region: CASSFGQATGNTIYF. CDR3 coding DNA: TGTGCCAGCAGTTTTGGACAGGCTACTGGAAACACCATATATTTT.